This TCR beta chain was recorded in a study of blood T cell repertoires in COVID-19. For the study at large: The origin of the acute and convalescent COVID-19 samples was the United States, Italy and Spain. T cells, B-cell-depleted T cells, or PBMCs supplied cDNA or gDNA.

The Seattle patients joined while their infection was active and were tracked longitudinally afterward. Study processing details: Reference gene primer amplification in the assay estimated nucleated cell counts. Data came from immunoSEQ multiplex PCR; TCRdb stores just in-frame clones and leaves some out. Clone size and V and J calls were adopted from that table, with D and trimming inferred from the DNA. Of 350,000 to 500,000 clones detected, 85% to 90% appear once; the ten largest clones hold about 0.91%. The germline gives CDR1 LNHDA, CDR2 SQIVND (reference sequence). The V segment lost 7 bases and the J segment 2 bases; nucleotides outside the gene matches: 5. The CDR3 consists of 15 residues.

The genes are TRBV19 and TRBJ2-3, with 11 positions matching TRBD2. This TCR came from a man between 18 and 29 years old with COVID-19, enrolled during active disease. The sequenced sample consisted of peripheral blood. The CDR3 DNA sequence: TGTGCCAGTAAAACTAGCGGGGGTTTCACAGATACGCAGTATTTT. This codes for CASKTSGGFTDTQYF.